The present entry profiles one T cell receptor (beta chain) with its context. Its target antigen remains unknown. In total, roughly 670 healthy bone marrow donors made up the cohort. At the time of sampling, all cohort members were nominally healthy, though unrecorded immune exposures were likely present. The donor was CMV seropositive and belonged to the group of 250 to 300 seropositive cohort members. Every donor gave a peripheral blood sample, and the peripheral blood mononuclear cells from that sample were used for TCR beta sequencing. Genomic DNA was extracted from the blood cell samples with the Qiagen DNeasy Blood Extraction Kit. This record comes from a study of cytomegalovirus exposure and HLA in healthy donors (dated by TCRdb to about 2017). Notes on the research overall: An earlier analysis of approximately 600 of the donors reported 250 to 300 Gb of sequence data and 117 million unique TCR beta sequences from roughly 200 million T cells. Around 320 gigabases of sequencing data and 80 million or so unique TCR sequences were included in an early release covering about 620 HLA-typed donors. Of the roughly 400 genotyped donors, over 65% fell in the genetic ancestry cluster associated with self-reported Caucasian donors. The study was designed to test whether signatures of past pathogen exposure could be identified by cataloging public T cell receptors. The T cell repertoires of 666 subjects were profiled by immunosequencing and related to cytomegalovirus serostatus. Along with the roughly 700-subject first cohort, a separate validation cohort of about 110 different subjects was used. The study combined high-throughput TCR immunosequencing, statistical association of individual TCRs with disease status, and machine learning to predict cytomegalovirus infection status. A later analysis re-analyzed previously published TCR beta repertoires from roughly 690 donors and added high-resolution HLA genotyping to study TCR occurrence patterns. In the later analysis, no new phenotypic data were used to find candidate immune exposures; instead, reliance was placed on TCR beta sequences and their occurrence across donors. To decide whether each TCR beta V gene segment behaved as functional or pseudogenic, an earlier analysis of 587 of the donors relied on high-throughput TCR beta sequencing. Donor age, sex, ethnicity and CMV serostatus were collected together with the repertoire data. In a later genetic analysis, genome-wide SNP genotypes for about 65% of the roughly 700 donors were used, and that subset was treated as a discovery cohort. All discovery cohort repertoires had been generated using a single sequencing platform. Class I and class II HLA loci were covered by the typing at four-digit resolution. The number of typed donors differed by locus: about 629-640 for A, B, C, DRB1 and DQB1; approximately 530 for DQA1; 606 for DPA1; and some 450 for DPB1. Five DR-DQ haplotypes were treated as single units for association and clustering because of strong linkage in the cohort. Among 398 genotyped donors of the cohort, an average of around 220,000 unique TCR beta nucleotide sequences was sequenced per donor, of which 15% to 20% were non-productive.

Results and caveats for the whole study, not just this receptor: The only immune exposure information available for the cohort was CMV serostatus. Cytomegalovirus status was reported to be diagnosed by the classifier with high specificity and sensitivity in both the original and validation cohorts. Compared with the approximately 720-donor mean, donors in an Asian-associated ancestry cluster had fewer N-insertions in productive TCRs, according to a later genetic analysis. In a later analysis, TCR association rates were found to vary across HLA loci, with the most associated TCRs seen for DRB1 alleles and the fewest for HLA-C alleles. An association between a missense DCLRE1C variant and V-gene and J-gene trimming of TCR beta chains was found in a later genetic analysis and replicated in an independent cohort. Only TCR beta chains were sequenced in this cohort, and the absence of alpha or paired-chain data limited detectable features. Correlated functional status among segregating V segments might reflect linkage disequilibrium, but an unknown experimental factor could not be ruled out. The sequencing pipeline was judged likely to have produced a cluster of highly shared sequence variants as a technical artifact. A few of the identified cytomegalovirus-associated TCR beta chains were confirmed in vitro to be specific for cytomegalovirus antigens. When HLA alleles, especially DR and DQ, strongly co-occurred, TCR associations were difficult to assign to individual alleles. A later analysis found that HLA-associated TCR beta chains were more clonally expanded and had lower generation probabilities than equally common non-associated chains. A further reported finding was that TCR beta sequences accurately predicted the HLA-A and HLA-B alleles for most subjects in the first cohort. Most TCR sequences were seen in very few donors, while some public TCRs were found in many individuals. The authors suggested that the approach could potentially be extended to other disease states and immunological phenotypes. Because HLA typing was unavailable for some donors at each locus, only the typed subset was used in association tests. A total of 150 or so TCR beta chains were listed by the study as associated with cytomegalovirus. Some IMGT-functional V segments, including TRBV6-2 and TRBV6-3, could not be distinguished by the 87-base-pair reads and were therefore excluded. In a later analysis, several top co-occurrence clusters were reported to appear linked to parvovirus B19, influenza, CMV and Epstein-Barr virus. Presence/absence analyses assumed roughly uniform sequencing depth across donors, an assumption that may not hold. In an earlier analysis of some 500 of the donors, most TCR beta V segments appeared in productive rearrangements about 87% or about 30% of the time, broadly matching IMGT annotations. About 17 rarely observed V segments, including chromosome 9 orphons, were excluded from the earlier analysis of several hundred of the donors because counts were too low. At a false discovery rate of 0.05, a later analysis linked under 20,000 TCR beta sequences to specific HLA alleles. A later analysis found that most CMV-associated TCR beta chains appeared HLA-restricted, with HLA associations seemingly driven largely by CMV exposure.

Receptors were amplified or captured by the immunoSEQ multiplex PCR assay. A mixture of 60 forward primers for TCR Vbeta segments and 13 reverse primers for TCR Jbeta segments was used in the multiplex PCR. Amplification of the CDR3 region of rearranged TCR beta genes was performed with a multiplex PCR assay on genomic DNA. The amplified TCR beta libraries were sequenced on the Illumina HiSeq System as 87-base-pair reads. The original methods were these. Across the roughly 640 repertoires, a later analysis counted tens of millions of unique TCR beta chains, approximately 10 million of which were shared by at least two donors. A nearest-neighbor algorithm error-corrected the raw reads and collapsed the reads into unique sequences, merging closely related sequences to remove PCR and sequencing errors. Alignment of CDR3 sequences to IMGT reference sequences was used to assign V, D and J gene segments. For a sequence to be retained, at least a six-nucleotide match to both a V gene segment and a J gene segment was required. Rearrangements were called productive when the CDR3 lacked stop codons and stayed in frame with V and J; all others were non-productive. CDR3 was defined according to IMGT convention as the region running from the second conserved V-encoded cysteine to the conserved J-encoded phenylalanine. The earlier analysis of 500 to 600 of the donors excluded sequences that lacked an unambiguous match to a single V gene segment. An earlier analysis of some 500 of the donors classified V segments as functional when productive rearrangements were above 56.7% and as segregating when the standard deviation between donors was above 5%. A statistical classification framework was built for diagnosing cytomegalovirus status from the catalog of TCR beta chain sequences. A later analysis assigned V and J genes by comparing TCR nucleotide sequences with IMGT/GENE-DB human TR gene sequences. The TCRdist pipeline was used in a later analysis to assign CDR3 sequences and most-parsimonious VDJ recombination scenarios. In a later analysis, each TCR beta chain was defined by its CDR3 amino acid sequence together with its V-gene family, and reads without a unique V-gene family were excluded. A later analysis removed 592 highly shared, low-generation-probability nucleotide sequences to deal with suspected cross-contamination and a sequencing artifact. In a later analysis, a clonal expansion index was calculated for each public chain from normalized within-repertoire ranks of inferred template counts. Generation probabilities in a later analysis came from a VDJ recombination model fitted to out-of-frame rearrangements, and those results were checked against IGoR. A later analysis scored TCR-TCR, TCR-HLA and TCR-CMV co-occurrence with hypergeometric tests, applying a repertoire-size bias correction to TCR pairs. To estimate false discovery rates, a later analysis permuted the HLA or CMV assignments 20 times. In a later analysis, co-occurring TCRs were grouped using DBSCAN, with TCRdist sequence similarity added in when clustering inside HLA-allele-positive subsets. Repertoires with fewer than 30,000 or more than 120,000 public chains were left out of co-occurrence clustering, as were about 5 repertoires with anomalous nucleotide sharing. TCRdb carries this immuneACCESS record with in-frame sequences only. Its versions omit some clonotypes, under half of them owing to an unresolved V gene in the studies checked, with the rest unexplained. The V and J calls and clone size were taken over from that table, and D and trimming were inferred from the DNA. This sample's table lists about 48,000 clones. The ten largest clonotypes hold 6.1% of the sample.

The CDR3 measures 13 amino acids from cysteine to phenylalanine. Only the CDR3 region is kept as DNA, spanning 39 bases read in frame from base 1. A distance of 5 bases separates the germline ends of V and J, which lose 4 bases and 0 bases respectively. CDR1 and CDR2, per the germline V gene, are SGHRS and YFSETQ. The chain joins TRBV5-1 to TRBJ2-4; the D gene identity is not certain. The receptor's source is a male donor in good health and CMV-seropositive. The sequencing sample was made of PBMCs. The DNA sequence is as follows: TGCGCCAGCAGCACGGGAGCCAAAAACATTCAGTACTTC. Its amino acids are CASSTGAKNIQYF.